The clone carrying this TCR beta chain has just one count. 13 Jbeta primers and 60 Vbeta primers were used for the PCR. Sequencing used immunoSEQ multiplex PCR; TCRdb keeps in-frame clones, though not all of them. The sample consists of approximately 85,000 clones, about 80% of them appearing once. The data are from a study of cytomegalovirus exposure and HLA in healthy donors. The CDR3 contains 15 residues. Trimming stripped 0 bases from V and 4 bases from J, with 10 bases between. In germline, CDR1 is LGHNA, CDR2 YNFKEQ. This sequence was found in a man in his fifties or sixties in good health and CMV-seropositive. Source material: PBMCs. The chain combines TRBV4-2 with TRBJ1-3, with D unclear. The DNA for the CDR3 is TGTGCCAGCAGCCAAGATGCCTCCCGGGGAAACACCATATATTTT. Encoded protein: CASSQDASRGNTIYF.